This T cell receptor (beta chain) was recovered during a study of technical replicates of blood from several donors. CDR1 is SEHNR, CDR2 FQNEAQ, per germline (reference sequence). With 2 bases removed from V and 3 bases from J, the gap between germline ends came to 10 bases. There are 14 residues in the CDR3. Sequenced by immunoSEQ multiplex PCR; TCRdb stores in-frame clones only, minus some. The repertoire holds around 78,000 clones, with 90% to 95% as singletons. The source material was T cells isolated from PBMCs. The receptor was derived from a human donor in good health. This chain links TRBV7-9 with TRBJ1-2, with unresolved D. The CDR3 here is CASSLLAEDYGYTF. The CDR3 DNA follows: TGTGCCAGCAGCTTATTGGCGGAAGACTATGGCTACACCTTC. The full variable domain, its missing parts supplied by reference TRBV7-9 and TRBJ1-2, is DTGVSQNPRHKITKRGQNVTFRCDPISEHNRLYWYRQTLGQGPEFLTYFQNEAQLEKSRLLSDRFSAERPKGSFSTLEIQRTEQGDSAMYLCASSLLAEDYGYTFGSGTRLTVV.